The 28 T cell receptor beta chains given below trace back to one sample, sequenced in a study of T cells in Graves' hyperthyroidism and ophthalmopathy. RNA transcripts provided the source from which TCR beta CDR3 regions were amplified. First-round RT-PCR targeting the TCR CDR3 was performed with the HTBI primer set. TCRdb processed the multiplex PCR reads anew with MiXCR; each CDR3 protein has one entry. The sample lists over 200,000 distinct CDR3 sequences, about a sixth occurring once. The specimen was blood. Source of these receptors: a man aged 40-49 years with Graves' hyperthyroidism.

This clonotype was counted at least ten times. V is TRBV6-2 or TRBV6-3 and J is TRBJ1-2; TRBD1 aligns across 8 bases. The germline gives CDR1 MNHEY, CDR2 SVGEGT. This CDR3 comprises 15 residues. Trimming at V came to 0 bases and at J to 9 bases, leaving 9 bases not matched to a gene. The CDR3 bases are TGTGCCAGCAGTTACTCGACTGGGGACAGGAGGCGCTACACCTTC. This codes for CASSYSTGDRRRYTF.

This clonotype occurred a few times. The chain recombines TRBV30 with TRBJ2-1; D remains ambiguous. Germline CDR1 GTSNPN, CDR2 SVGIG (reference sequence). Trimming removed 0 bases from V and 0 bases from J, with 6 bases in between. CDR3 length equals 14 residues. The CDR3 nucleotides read TGTGCCTGGAGTGTACTGAGCTCCTACAATGAGCAGTTCTTC. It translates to CAWSVLSSYNEQFF. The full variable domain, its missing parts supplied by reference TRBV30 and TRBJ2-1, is SQTIHQWPATLVQPVGSPLSLECTVEGTSNPNLYWYRQAAGRGLQLLFYSVGIGQISSEVPQNLSASRPQDRQFILSSKKLLLSDSGFYLCAWSVLSSYNEQFFGPGTRLTVL.

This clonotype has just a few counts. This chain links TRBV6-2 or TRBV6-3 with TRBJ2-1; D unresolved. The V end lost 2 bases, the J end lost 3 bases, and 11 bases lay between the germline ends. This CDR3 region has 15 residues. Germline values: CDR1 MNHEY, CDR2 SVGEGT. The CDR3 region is CASSYGGNFYNEQFF. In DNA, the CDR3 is TGTGCCAGCAGTTACGGTGGGAATTTCTACAATGAGCAGTTCTTC.

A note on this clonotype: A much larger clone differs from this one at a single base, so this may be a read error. The CDR3 coding sequence is TGTGCCAACAGTGTCCCGGGACAGGGGGTAAAAAATGAGCAGTTCTTC. Translating it yields CANSVPGQGVKNEQFF. The rearrangement uses TRBV6-1 and TRBJ2-1; the match to TRBD1 covers 11 bases. There are 16 residues in the CDR3. From germline, CDR1 is MNHNS and CDR2 SASEGT.

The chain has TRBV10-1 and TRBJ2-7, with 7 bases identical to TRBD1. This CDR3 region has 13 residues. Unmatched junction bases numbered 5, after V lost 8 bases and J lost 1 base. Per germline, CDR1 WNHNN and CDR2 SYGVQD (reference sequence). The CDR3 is CASGGDSSYEQYF. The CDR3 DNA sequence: TGCGCCAGCGGTGGGGACAGTTCCTACGAGCAGTACTTC.

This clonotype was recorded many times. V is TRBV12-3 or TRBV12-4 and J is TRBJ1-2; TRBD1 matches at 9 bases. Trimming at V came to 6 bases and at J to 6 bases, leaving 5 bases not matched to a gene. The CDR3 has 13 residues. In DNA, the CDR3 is TGTGCCAGCAGGCGGACAGGGGACCATGGCTACACCTTC. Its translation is CASRRTGDHGYTF.

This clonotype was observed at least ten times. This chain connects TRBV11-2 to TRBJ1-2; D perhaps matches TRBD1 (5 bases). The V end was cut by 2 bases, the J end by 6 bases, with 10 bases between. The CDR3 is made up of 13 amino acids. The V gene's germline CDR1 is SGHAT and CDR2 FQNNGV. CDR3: CASSLRGDDGYTF. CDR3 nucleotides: TGTGCCAGCAGCTTACGGGGGGATGATGGCTACACCTTC.

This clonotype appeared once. The CDR3: CASSQVYEGTNEKLFF. CDR3 nucleotide sequence: TGCGCCAGCAGCCAAGTTTATGAGGGGACTAATGAAAAACTGTTTTTT. The rearrangement joins TRBV4-3 to TRBJ1-4; possible D gene TRBD1, 5 bases. V was pared by 1 base and J by 2 bases, with 11 bases between. Germline CDR1 and CDR2: LGHNA and YSLEER. CDR3 length equals 16 residues.

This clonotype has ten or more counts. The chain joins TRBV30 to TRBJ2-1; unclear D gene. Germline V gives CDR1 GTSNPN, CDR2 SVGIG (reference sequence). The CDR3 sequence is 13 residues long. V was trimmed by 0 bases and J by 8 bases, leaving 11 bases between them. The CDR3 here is CAWSVLAVDEQFF. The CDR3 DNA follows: TGTGCCTGGAGTGTACTGGCAGTTGATGAGCAGTTCTTC.

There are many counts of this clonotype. CDR3 coding DNA: TGTGCCAGCAGAACGGACAGGGGAGACGAGCAGTACTTC. It specifies CASRTDRGDEQYF. The V call is TRBV28, the J call TRBJ2-7; 9 nucleotides match TRBD1. CDR1 and CDR2 from the germline V gene are MDHEN and SYDVKM. The CDR3 consists of 13 residues. Trimming removed 6 bases from V and 5 bases from J; junction bases left unmatched: 5.

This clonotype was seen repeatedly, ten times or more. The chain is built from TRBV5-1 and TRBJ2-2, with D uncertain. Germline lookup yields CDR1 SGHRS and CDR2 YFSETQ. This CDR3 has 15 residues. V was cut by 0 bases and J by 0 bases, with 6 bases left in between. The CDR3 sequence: CASSLGHTNTGELFF. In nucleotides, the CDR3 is TGCGCCAGCAGCTTGGGACATACGAACACCGGGGAGCTGTTTTTT.

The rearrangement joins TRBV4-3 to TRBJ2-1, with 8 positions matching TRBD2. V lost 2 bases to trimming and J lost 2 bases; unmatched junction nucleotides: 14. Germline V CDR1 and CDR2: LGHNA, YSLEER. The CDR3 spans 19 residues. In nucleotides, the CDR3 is TGCGCCAGCAGCCAAACTTCCCCGACGGCGGGGGGTGCCTACAATGAGCAGTTCTTC. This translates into CASSQTSPTAGGAYNEQFF.

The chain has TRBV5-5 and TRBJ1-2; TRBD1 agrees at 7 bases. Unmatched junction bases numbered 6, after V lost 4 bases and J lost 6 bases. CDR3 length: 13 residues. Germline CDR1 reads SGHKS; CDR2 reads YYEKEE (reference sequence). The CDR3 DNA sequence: TGTGCCAGCAGCCGACAGGGATCGGATGGCTACACCTTC. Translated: CASSRQGSDGYTF.

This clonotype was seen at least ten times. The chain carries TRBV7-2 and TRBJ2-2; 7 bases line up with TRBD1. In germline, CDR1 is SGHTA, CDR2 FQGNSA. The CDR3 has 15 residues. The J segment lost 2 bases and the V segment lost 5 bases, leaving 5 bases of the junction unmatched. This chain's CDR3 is CASSPDRANTGELFF. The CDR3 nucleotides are TGTGCCAGCAGCCCCGACAGGGCTAACACCGGGGAGCTGTTTTTT.

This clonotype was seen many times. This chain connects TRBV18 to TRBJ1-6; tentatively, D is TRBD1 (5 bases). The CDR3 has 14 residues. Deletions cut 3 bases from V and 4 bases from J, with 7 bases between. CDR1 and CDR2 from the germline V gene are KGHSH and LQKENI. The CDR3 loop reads CASSPTDYNSPLHF. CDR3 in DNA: TGTGCCAGCTCACCGACAGATTATAATTCACCCCTCCACTTT.

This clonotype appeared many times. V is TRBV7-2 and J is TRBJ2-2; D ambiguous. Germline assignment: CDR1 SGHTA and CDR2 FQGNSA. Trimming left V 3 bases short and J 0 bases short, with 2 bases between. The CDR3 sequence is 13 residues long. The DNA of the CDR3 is TGTGCCAGCAGCTTGTCGAACACCGGGGAGCTGTTTTTT. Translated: CASSLSNTGELFF.

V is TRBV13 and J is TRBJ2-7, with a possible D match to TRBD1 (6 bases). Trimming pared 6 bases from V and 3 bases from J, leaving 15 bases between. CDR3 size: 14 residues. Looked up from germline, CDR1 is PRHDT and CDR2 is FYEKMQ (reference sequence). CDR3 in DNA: TGTGCCAGCAGGCAGAGGGGACACCACTACGAGCAGTACTTC. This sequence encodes CASRQRGHHYEQYF. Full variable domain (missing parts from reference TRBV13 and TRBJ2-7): AAGVIQSPRHLIKEKRETATLKCYPIPRHDTVYWYQQGPGQDPQFLISFYEKMQSDKGSIPDRFSAQQFSDYHSELNMSSLELGDSALYFCASRQRGHHYEQYFGPGTRLTVT.

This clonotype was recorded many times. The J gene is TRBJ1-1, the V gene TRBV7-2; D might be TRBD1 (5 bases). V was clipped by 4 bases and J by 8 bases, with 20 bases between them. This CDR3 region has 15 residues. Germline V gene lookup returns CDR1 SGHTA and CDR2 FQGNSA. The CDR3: CASSSRDRTSGEAFF. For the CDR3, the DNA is TGTGCCAGCAGCTCTAGGGACCGGACCTCAGGGGAAGCTTTCTTT.

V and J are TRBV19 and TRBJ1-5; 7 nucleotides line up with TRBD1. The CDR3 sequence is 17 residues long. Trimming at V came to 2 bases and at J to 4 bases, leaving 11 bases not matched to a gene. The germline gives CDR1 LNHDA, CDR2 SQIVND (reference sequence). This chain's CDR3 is CASSINRGGGYNQPQHF. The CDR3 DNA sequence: TGTGCCAGTAGTATAAATCGTGGAGGGGGCTATAATCAGCCCCAGCATTTT.

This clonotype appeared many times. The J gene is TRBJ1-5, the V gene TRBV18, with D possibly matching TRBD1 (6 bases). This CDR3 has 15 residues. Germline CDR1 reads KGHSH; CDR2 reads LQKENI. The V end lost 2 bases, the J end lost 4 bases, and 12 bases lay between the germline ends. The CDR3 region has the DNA TGTGCCAGCTCACCAACGACAGGTAGAAATCAGCCCCAGCATTTT. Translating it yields CASSPTTGRNQPQHF.

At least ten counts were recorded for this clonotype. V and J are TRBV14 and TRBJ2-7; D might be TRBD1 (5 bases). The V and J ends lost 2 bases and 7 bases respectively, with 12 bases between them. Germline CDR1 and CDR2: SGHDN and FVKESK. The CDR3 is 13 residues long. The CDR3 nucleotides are TGTGCCAGCAGCCAATTGACAGTGGGGGAGCAGTACTTC. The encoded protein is CASSQLTVGEQYF.

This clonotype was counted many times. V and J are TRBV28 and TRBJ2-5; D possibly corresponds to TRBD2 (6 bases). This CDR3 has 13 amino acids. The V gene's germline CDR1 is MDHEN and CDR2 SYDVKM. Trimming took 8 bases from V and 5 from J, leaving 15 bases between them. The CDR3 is CASGGLTMETQYF. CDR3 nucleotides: TGTGCCAGCGGAGGACTAACCATGGAGACCCAGTACTTC.

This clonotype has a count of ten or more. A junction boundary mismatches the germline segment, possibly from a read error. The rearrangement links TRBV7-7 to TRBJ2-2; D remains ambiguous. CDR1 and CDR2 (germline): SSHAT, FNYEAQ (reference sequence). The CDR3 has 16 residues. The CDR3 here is CASSPAVLRGTGELFF. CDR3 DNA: TGTGCTAGCAGCCCGGCCGTTCTTCGCGGCACCGGGGAGCTGTTTTTT.

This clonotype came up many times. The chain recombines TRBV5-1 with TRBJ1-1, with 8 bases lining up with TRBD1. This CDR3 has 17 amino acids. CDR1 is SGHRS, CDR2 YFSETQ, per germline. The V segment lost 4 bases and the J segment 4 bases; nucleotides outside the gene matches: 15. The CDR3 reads CASSLRTGNSVGTEAFF. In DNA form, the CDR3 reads TGCGCCAGCAGCCTAAGGACAGGGAACTCGGTAGGCACTGAAGCTTTCTTT.

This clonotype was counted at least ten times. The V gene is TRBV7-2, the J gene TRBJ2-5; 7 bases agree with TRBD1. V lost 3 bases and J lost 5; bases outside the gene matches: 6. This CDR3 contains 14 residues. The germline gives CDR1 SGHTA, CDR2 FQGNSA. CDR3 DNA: TGTGCCAGCAGCTTTAACAGGGGTGAGGAGACCCAGTACTTC. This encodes CASSFNRGEETQYF. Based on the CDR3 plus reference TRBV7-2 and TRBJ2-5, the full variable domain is GAGVSQSPSNKVTEKGKDVELRCDPISGHTALYWYRQSLGQGLEFLIYFQGNSAPDKSGLPSDRFSAERTGGSVSTLTIQRTQQEDSAVYLCASSFNRGEETQYFGPGTRLLVL.

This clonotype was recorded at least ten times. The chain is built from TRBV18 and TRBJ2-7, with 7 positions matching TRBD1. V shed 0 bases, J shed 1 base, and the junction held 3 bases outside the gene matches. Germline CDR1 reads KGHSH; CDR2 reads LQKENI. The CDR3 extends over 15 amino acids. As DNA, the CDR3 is TGTGCCAGCTCACCACCGAACAGGGGATCCTACGAGCAGTACTTC. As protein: CASSPPNRGSYEQYF. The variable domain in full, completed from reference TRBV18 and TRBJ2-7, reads NAGVMQNPRHLVRRRGQEARLRCSPMKGHSHVYWYRQLPEEGLKFMVYLQKENIIDESGMPKERFSAEFPKEGPSILRIQQVVRGDSAAYFCASSPPNRGSYEQYFGPGTRLTVT.

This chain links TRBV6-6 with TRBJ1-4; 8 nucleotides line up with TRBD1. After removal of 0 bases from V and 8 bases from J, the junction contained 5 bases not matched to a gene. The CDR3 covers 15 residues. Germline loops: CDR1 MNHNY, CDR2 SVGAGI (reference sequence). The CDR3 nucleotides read TGTGCCAGCAGTTACTCCGCAGGGGGCGGAGAAAAACTGTTTTTT. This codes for CASSYSAGGGEKLFF.

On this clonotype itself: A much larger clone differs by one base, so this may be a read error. The CDR3 loop is CASSVRGYNEQFF. DNA of the CDR3: TGTGCCAGCAGCGTCAGAGGGTACAATGAGCAGTTCTTC. This rearrangement joins TRBV9 to TRBJ2-1; maybe TRBD2 (5 bases). Germline V gives CDR1 SGDLS, CDR2 YYNGEE. Trimming pared 2 bases from V and 4 bases from J, leaving 7 bases between. The CDR3 consists of 13 residues.